This TCR beta chain was documented in a study of blood T cell repertoires in COVID-19. This CDR3 contains 13 residues. Trimming took off 1 base at V and 10 bases at J, with 13 bases between the two ends. Generated by immunoSEQ multiplex PCR, the TCRdb table keeps only in-frame clones and is missing some. In the table there are around 170,000 clones, roughly 84% of which are singletons. Input material: peripheral blood. The chain is built from TRBV12-3 or TRBV12-4 and TRBJ1-1; D call uncertain. The receptor was derived from a man between 45 and 60 years old with active or convalescent COVID-19. CDR3 coding DNA: TGTGCCAGCAGTTTAGATGGCCGGCGGAGAGCTTTCTTT. Translated, it gives CASSLDGRRRAFF.